Given below is one T cell receptor beta chain in context. Germline V gene lookup returns CDR1 SNHLY and CDR2 FYNNEI. V lost 7 bases and J 1 base, leaving 16 bases between the germline ends. CDR3 size: 15 residues. Repertoires were generated with immunoSEQ multiplex PCR, while TCRdb's copy carries only in-frame clones and drops some. Here the sample spans some 300,000 clones, 85% to 95% being singletons. The data derive from a study of blood T cell repertoires in COVID-19. Overall study: In each case, the material was cDNA or gDNA derived from T cells, B-cell-depleted T cells, or PBMCs.

The study assigned cohorts using participant-reported clinical history. This sequence originates from a woman in her 30s who had been exposed to COVID-19. The rearrangement links TRBV2 to TRBJ2-5; D uncertain. The sample was PBMCs or T cells enriched from blood (not recorded which). The CDR3 protein is CASKFVAARQETQYF. The CDR3 nucleotides read TGTGCCAGCAAGTTTGTAGCCGCCCGCCAAGAGACCCAGTACTTC.